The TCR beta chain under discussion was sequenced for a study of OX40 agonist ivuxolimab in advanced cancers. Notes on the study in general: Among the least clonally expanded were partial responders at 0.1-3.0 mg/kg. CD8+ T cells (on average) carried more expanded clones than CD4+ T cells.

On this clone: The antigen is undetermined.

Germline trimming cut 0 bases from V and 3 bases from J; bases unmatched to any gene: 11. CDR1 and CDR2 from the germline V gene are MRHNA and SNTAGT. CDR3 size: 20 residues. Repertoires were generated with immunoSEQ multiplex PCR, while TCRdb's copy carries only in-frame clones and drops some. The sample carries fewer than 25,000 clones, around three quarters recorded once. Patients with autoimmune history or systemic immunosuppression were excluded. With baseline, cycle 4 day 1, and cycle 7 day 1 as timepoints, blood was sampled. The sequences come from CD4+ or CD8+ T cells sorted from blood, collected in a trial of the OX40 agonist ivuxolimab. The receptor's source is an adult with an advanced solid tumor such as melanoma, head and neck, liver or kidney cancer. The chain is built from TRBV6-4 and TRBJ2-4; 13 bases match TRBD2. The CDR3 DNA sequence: TGTGCCAGCAGTGACTCAGGGACTAGCGGGGTCTTCCCAGTCAAAAACATTCAGTACTTC. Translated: CASSDSGTSGVFPVKNIQYF.